This TCR beta chain was recorded in a study of T cells in localized non-small cell lung cancer. Findings and caveats of the study: Adjacent uninvolved lung had the highest clonality, suggesting focused antigen responses. In adjacent lung, a median about 50 of the top 100 tumor clones were found.

Some clones are missing from TCRdb's copy, which holds only in-frame ones; the method was immunoSEQ multiplex PCR. The sample shows 55,000 to 80,000 clones, 80% to 90% of them seen only once. For this clone: Its antigen is unidentified.

With 6 bases removed from V and 2 bases from J, the gap between germline ends came to 7 bases. CDR1 is LGHNT and CDR2 is FRNRAP in the germline V gene. The CDR3 covers 12 residues. The chain recombines TRBV12-5 with TRBJ1-2, with D possibly being TRBD1 (5 bases). This material consisted of peripheral blood, taken before any cancer treatment. This sequence originates from a female donor over 55 with stage I lung adenocarcinoma. The CDR3 region has the DNA TGTGCTAGTGGGGACAAAAACTATGGCTACACCTTC. The encoded protein is CASGDKNYGYTF.